This T cell receptor (beta chain) came from a study of OX40 agonist ivuxolimab in advanced cancers. About the research overall: Ivuxolimab, which is an agonistic anti-OX40 (CD134) antibody, was administered to the patients. Melanoma, hepatocellular carcinoma, head and neck or renal cell cancer occurred in dose-escalation patients.

The germline V gene has CDR1 SGHRS and CDR2 YFSETQ. Deletions cut 5 bases from V and 0 bases from J, with 7 bases between. The CDR3 runs 13 residues. The study's findings and limits: Among the lowest peripheral clonal expansion occurred in 0.1-3.0 mg/kg partial responders.

Points on this clone: Its cognate antigen is unknown.

Some clones are missing from TCRdb's copy, which holds only in-frame ones; the method was immunoSEQ multiplex PCR. Among under 40,000 clones listed, around 74% were seen once. Baseline, cycle 4 day 1, and cycle 7 day 1 were the blood sampling points. Sequencing used CD4+ or CD8+ T cells sorted from blood, obtained in a trial of the OX40 agonist ivuxolimab. The J gene is TRBJ2-3, the V gene TRBV5-1; D is uncertain. This sequence originates from an adult with an advanced solid tumor such as melanoma, head and neck, liver or kidney cancer. Written as DNA, the CDR3 is TGCGCCAGCAGTCCCGGGAGCACAGATACGCAGTATTTT. Translation gives CASSPGSTDTQYF. Complete variable domain (other parts from reference TRBV5-1 and TRBJ2-3): KAGVTQTPRYLIKTRGQQVTLSCSPISGHRSVSWYQQTPGQGLQFLFEYFSETQRNKGNFPGRFSGRQFSNSRSEMNVSTLELGDSALYLCASSPGSTDTQYFGPGTRLTVL.